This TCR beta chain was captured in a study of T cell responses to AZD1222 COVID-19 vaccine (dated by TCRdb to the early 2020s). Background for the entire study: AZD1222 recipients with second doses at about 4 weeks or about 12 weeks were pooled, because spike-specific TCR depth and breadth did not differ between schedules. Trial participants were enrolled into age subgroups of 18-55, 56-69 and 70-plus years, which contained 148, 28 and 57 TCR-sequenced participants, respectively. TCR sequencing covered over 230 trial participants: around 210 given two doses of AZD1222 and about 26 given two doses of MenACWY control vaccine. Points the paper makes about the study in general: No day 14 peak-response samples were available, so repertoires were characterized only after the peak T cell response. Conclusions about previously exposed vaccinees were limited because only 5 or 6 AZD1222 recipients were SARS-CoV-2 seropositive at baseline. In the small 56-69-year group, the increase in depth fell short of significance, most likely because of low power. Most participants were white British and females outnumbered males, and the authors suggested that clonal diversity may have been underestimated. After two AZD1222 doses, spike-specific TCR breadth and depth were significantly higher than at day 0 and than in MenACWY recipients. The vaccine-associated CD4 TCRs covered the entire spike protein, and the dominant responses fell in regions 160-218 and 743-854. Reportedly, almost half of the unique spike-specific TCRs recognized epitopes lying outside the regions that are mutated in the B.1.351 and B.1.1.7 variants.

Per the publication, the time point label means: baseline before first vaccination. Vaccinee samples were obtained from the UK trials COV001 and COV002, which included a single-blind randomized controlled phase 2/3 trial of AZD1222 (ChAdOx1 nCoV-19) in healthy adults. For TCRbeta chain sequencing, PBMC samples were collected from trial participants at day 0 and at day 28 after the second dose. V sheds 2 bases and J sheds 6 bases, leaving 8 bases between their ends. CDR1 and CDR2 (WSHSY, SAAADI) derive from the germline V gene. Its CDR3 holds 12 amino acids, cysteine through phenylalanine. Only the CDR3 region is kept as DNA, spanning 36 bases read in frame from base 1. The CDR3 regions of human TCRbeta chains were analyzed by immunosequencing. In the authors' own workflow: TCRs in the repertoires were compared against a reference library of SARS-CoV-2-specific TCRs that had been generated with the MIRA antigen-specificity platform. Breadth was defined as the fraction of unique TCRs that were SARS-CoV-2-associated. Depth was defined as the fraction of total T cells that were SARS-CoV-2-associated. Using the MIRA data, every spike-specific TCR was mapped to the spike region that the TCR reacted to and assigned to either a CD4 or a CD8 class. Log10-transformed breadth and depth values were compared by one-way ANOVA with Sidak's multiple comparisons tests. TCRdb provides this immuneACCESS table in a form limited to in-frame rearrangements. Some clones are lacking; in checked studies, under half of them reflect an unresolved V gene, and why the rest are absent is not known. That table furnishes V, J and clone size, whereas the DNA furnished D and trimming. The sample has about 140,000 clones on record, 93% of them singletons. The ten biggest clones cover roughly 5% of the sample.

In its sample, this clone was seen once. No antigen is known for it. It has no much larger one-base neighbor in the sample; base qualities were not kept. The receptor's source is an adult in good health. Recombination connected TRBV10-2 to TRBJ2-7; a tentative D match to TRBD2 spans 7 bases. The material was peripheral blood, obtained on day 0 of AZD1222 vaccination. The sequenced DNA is TGCGCCAGCAGTGAGCGGGGGGCCGAGCAGTACTTC. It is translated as CASSERGAEQYF.